Listed here are 30 T cell receptor beta chains from one sample, sequenced in a study of CD8 T cells in ankylosing spondylitis. TCRdb itself ran the 5' RACE reads through MiXCR, one entry per CDR3 protein. The sample holds about 340,000 distinct CDR3 sequences, roughly 15% seen once. Input material: blood, either unsorted or a sorted T cell fraction (not recorded which). Receptors were obtained from a male donor with ankylosing spondylitis or in good health (not recorded which).

The chain uses TRBV28 and TRBJ2-7; 7 positions match TRBD2. This CDR3 is 14 amino acids long. Trimming at V came to 6 bases and at J to 1 base, leaving 6 bases not matched to a gene. Germline V gives CDR1 MDHEN, CDR2 SYDVKM. The chain's CDR3 is CASRPRRESYEQYF. CDR3 bases: TGTGCCAGCAGGCCAAGGCGGGAGTCCTACGAGCAGTACTTC.

The chain employs TRBV20-1 and TRBJ2-7; possibly TRBD2 for D (5 bases). The CDR3 is made up of 13 amino acids. Trimming cost V 3 bases and J 1 base, with 10 bases left between them. Germline V gene data show CDR1 as DFQATT and CDR2 as SNEGSKA (reference sequence). The CDR3 nucleotides are TGCAGTGCTAGTGAGGGAACTTCCTACGAGCAGTACTTC. Encoded protein: CSASEGTSYEQYF.

This rearrangement joins TRBV4-1 to TRBJ1-4; D may be TRBD1 (6 bases). The germline V and J ends were trimmed by 3 bases and 8 bases, with 13 bases remaining between them. Germline CDR1 MGHRA, CDR2 YSYEKL. The CDR3 is 14 amino acids. The CDR3 DNA sequence: TGCGCCAGCAGCCAGTACAGGGAACTCGAAAAACTGTTTTTT. Amino acid sequence: CASSQYRELEKLFF.

This clonotype was counted between two and nine times. The chain links TRBV5-1 to TRBJ1-1; D is possibly TRBD1 (5 bases). CDR1 and CDR2 (germline): SGHRS, YFSETQ. There are 16 residues in the CDR3. V gave up 1 base and J gave up 1 base, with 14 bases separating them. As DNA, the CDR3 is TGCGCCAGCAGCTTGCAAATCGGGACGGCGAACACTGAAGCTTTCTTT. Translation gives CASSLQIGTANTEAFF.

This clonotype was observed a handful of times. The chain is built from TRBV12-3 or TRBV12-4 and TRBJ2-5; 10 bases agree with TRBD2. The CDR3 length is 15 residues. The V gene end was trimmed by 5 bases and the J gene end by 4 bases; junction bases not matched to a gene: 7. CDR3 coding DNA: TGTGCCAGCAGTCCCCCTAGCGGGAGTGGAGAGACCCAGTACTTC. Its protein product is CASSPPSGSGETQYF.

This clonotype was seen many times. V usage is TRBV12-3 or TRBV12-4 and J usage is TRBJ2-7, with 7 bases aligning to TRBD1. The CDR3 length is 14 residues. J gave up 0 bases and V 6 bases, and 5 bases lay outside the gene matches. The CDR3 sequence is CASRRGLDSYEQYF. The DNA for the CDR3 is TGTGCCAGCAGGAGGGGGCTGGACTCCTACGAGCAGTACTTC.

There are a few counts of this clonotype. J is TRBJ2-2 and V is TRBV28; tentatively, D is TRBD1 (5 bases). Trimming cost V 6 bases and J 1 base, with 15 bases left between them. The CDR3 has 16 amino acids. The germline CDR1 and CDR2 sequences are MDHEN and SYDVKM. CDR3 in DNA: TGTGCCAGCAGCCCGGGTACGACAGTGAACACCGGGGAGCTGTTTTTT. It is translated as CASSPGTTVNTGELFF.

The V gene is TRBV4-2, the J gene TRBJ2-7; perhaps TRBD2 as D (6 bases). The CDR3 is 17 residues long. The V gene lost 0 bases and the J gene lost 2 bases, with 17 bases spanning the gap. The germline V gene has CDR1 LGHNA and CDR2 YNFKEQ. CDR3 nucleotides: TGTGCCAGCAGCCAAGATTTGAGTTCGGGCGGGGCCTACGAGCAGTACTTC. It is translated as CASSQDLSSGGAYEQYF.

This clonotype came up a few times. The rearrangement links TRBV27 to TRBJ2-7, with TRBD2 matching over 12 bases. V gave up 3 bases and J gave up 6 bases; unmatched junction bases: 3. Germline V CDR1 and CDR2: MNHEY, SMNVEV (reference sequence). This CDR3 region has 14 residues. The DNA for the CDR3 is TGTGCCAGCAGTTTGACTAGCGGGAGAGCCGAGCAGTACTTC. It encodes CASSLTSGRAEQYF.

This clonotype was seen only a few times. The J gene is TRBJ2-3, the V gene TRBV4-1; 7 bases fit TRBD1. Germline-derived CDR1 and CDR2 are MGHRA and YSYEKL. The CDR3 runs 18 residues. Trimming at V came to 0 bases and at J to 4 bases, leaving 13 bases not matched to a gene. The CDR3, as DNA: TGCGCCAGCAGCCAAGAGGGCCTACGAGGGGGACAGTCAGATACGCAGTATTTT. The encoded protein is CASSQEGLRGGQSDTQYF.

The rearrangement links TRBV5-1 to TRBJ2-3; no firm D call. This CDR3 contains 14 residues. In germline, CDR1 is SGHRS, CDR2 YFSETQ. Trimming took off 1 base at V and 2 bases at J, with 8 bases between the two ends. CDR3 DNA: TGCGCCAGCAGCTTGAACTCCCTCACAGATACGCAGTATTTT. This gives the protein CASSLNSLTDTQYF. The complete variable domain, with remaining parts taken from reference TRBV5-1 and TRBJ2-3, reads KAGVTQTPRYLIKTRGQQVTLSCSPISGHRSVSWYQQTPGQGLQFLFEYFSETQRNKGNFPGRFSGRQFSNSRSEMNVSTLELGDSALYLCASSLNSLTDTQYFGPGTRLTVL.

This chain joins TRBV5-1 and TRBJ1-2, with D uncertain. Trimming shortened V by 0 bases and J by 2 bases, and 5 bases separated the two germline ends. CDR3 length: 13 residues. CDR1 is SGHRS and CDR2 is YFSETQ in the germline V gene. The CDR3 nucleotides read TGCGCCAGCAGCTTGGAGACCAACTATGGCTACACCTTC. The encoded protein is CASSLETNYGYTF.

The chain combines TRBV12-5 with TRBJ2-1; the match to TRBD1 covers 8 bases. Germline values: CDR1 LGHNT, CDR2 FRNRAP. The CDR3 length is 13 residues. The junction had 1 base not matched to a gene; V was cut back by 2 bases and J by 7 bases. CDR3 sequence: CASGLQGANEQFF. CDR3 DNA: TGTGCTAGTGGTTTGCAGGGGGCTAATGAGCAGTTCTTC.

The rearrangement uses TRBV5-5 and TRBJ2-7; perhaps TRBD1 as D (6 bases). Looked up from germline, CDR1 is SGHKS and CDR2 is YYEKEE (reference sequence). CDR3 length equals 15 residues. With 2 bases removed from V and 5 bases from J, the gap between germline ends came to 17 bases. Here the CDR3 reads CASSFSGQGFHEQYF. The CDR3 DNA sequence: TGTGCCAGCAGCTTTTCGGGACAAGGTTTTCACGAGCAGTACTTC.

This clonotype was seen a few times. The chain uses TRBV29-1 and TRBJ1-1; D gene ambiguous. Per germline, CDR1 SQVTM and CDR2 ANQGSEA. V dropped 4 bases and J dropped 7 bases, with 16 bases sitting between them. The CDR3 is 13 amino acids. CDR3 in amino acids: CSVGTDYRSEAFF. In DNA, the CDR3 is TGCAGCGTTGGAACAGACTATCGTAGTGAAGCTTTCTTT.

The chain has TRBV4-1 and TRBJ1-1, with 10 bases identical to TRBD1. J was trimmed by 4 bases and V by 1 base; bases with no gene match: 3. Germline V gene data show CDR1 as MGHRA and CDR2 as YSYEKL. The CDR3 extends over 15 amino acids. Here the CDR3 DNA reads TGCGCCAGCAGCCAAGCTGGACAGGGGGGCACTGAAGCTTTCTTT. This translates into CASSQAGQGGTEAFF.

The V and J genes are TRBV3-1 and TRBJ2-6, with a possible D match to TRBD2 (6 bases). This CDR3 contains 20 residues. Trimming removed 0 bases at V and 2 bases at J, with 20 bases between. CDR1 is LGHDT, CDR2 YNNKEL, per germline (reference sequence). The CDR3 here is CASSQETGGALWTGANVLTF. The DNA for the CDR3 is TGTGCCAGCAGCCAAGAAACCGGAGGGGCCCTGTGGACTGGGGCCAACGTCCTGACTTTC.

The CDR3 DNA sequence: TGTGCCATCAGTGAGCTTGGGGGAGGAGAGACCCAGTACTTC. This sequence encodes CAISELGGGETQYF. The rearrangement uses TRBV10-3 and TRBJ2-5; a weak D match, TRBD2 (6 bases). The V gene lost 2 bases and the J gene lost 4 bases, with 11 bases spanning the gap. In germline, CDR1 is ENHRY, CDR2 SYGVKD. The length of the CDR3 is 14 residues.

This clonotype was recorded a few times. Sequence at one end of the junction differs from germline and may be a read error. This sequence joins TRBV29-1 and TRBJ2-1; D is undetermined. This CDR3 contains 9 residues. Germline CDR1 reads SQVTM; CDR2 reads ANQGSEA. The DNA for the CDR3 is TGCAGCGTTGAAGATGGCCCCCTCTTC. The encoded protein is CSVEDGPLF.

The chain links TRBV6-1 to TRBJ2-5, with D possibly called TRBD1 or TRBD2 (5 bases each). CDR3 length: 13 amino acids. Germline V lookup: CDR1 MNHNS, CDR2 SASEGT. The V and J ends lost 6 bases and 6 bases respectively, with 14 bases between them. The CDR3 region is CASSADRGQTQYF. CDR3 sequence (DNA): TGTGCCAGCAGCGCCGACCGGGGACAGACCCAGTACTTC.

The CDR3 DNA reads as TGCAGTGCCCCCCCGGGACAGGGTTACAATGAGCAGTTCTTC. Its protein is CSAPPGQGYNEQFF. The rearrangement uses TRBV20-1 and TRBJ2-1; TRBD1 matches at 9 bases. Germline V gene sequence: CDR1 DFQATT, CDR2 SNEGSKA (reference sequence). The CDR3 runs 14 residues. With V trimmed by 6 bases and J by 4 bases, 7 bases remained unmatched.

This clonotype was recorded a few times. V gene TRBV3-1 combines with J gene TRBJ2-7, with 7 bases fitting TRBD1. The CDR3 contains 15 residues. Trimming removed 5 bases from V and 4 bases from J; junction bases left unmatched: 11. In germline, CDR1 is LGHDT, CDR2 YNNKEL (reference sequence). The CDR3 region has the DNA TGTGCCAGCAGCGACAGGGTTGATTTTTCTTACGAGCAGTACTTC. Its translation: CASSDRVDFSYEQYF.

The chain is built from TRBV5-1 and TRBJ2-3; TRBD2 agrees at 8 bases. This CDR3 has 16 residues. The ends lost 4 bases at V and 2 bases at J; junction bases unmatched: 9. Germline CDR1 SGHRS, CDR2 YFSETQ. CDR3 region: CASSRRRGEYTDTQYF. CDR3 coding DNA: TGCGCCAGCAGCAGAAGGCGGGGGGAGTACACAGATACGCAGTATTTT.

This chain links TRBV6-5 with TRBJ1-5; D is perhaps TRBD1 (5 bases). The germline gives CDR1 MNHEY, CDR2 SVGAGI. V was pared by 4 bases and J by 3 bases, with 10 bases between. The CDR3 consists of 14 residues. The CDR3 here is CASSSQDYNQPQHF. The CDR3 region has the DNA TGTGCCAGCAGTTCACAGGATTACAATCAGCCCCAGCATTTT.

This clonotype was seen a few times. The chain couples TRBV20-1 to TRBJ1-2; D not certain. This CDR3 is built from 13 residues. Germline V CDR1 and CDR2: DFQATT, SNEGSKA (reference sequence). Deletions cut 0 bases from V and 7 bases from J, with 12 bases between. The CDR3 DNA reads as TGCAGTGCTAGAGATATTAGGGCCTCTGGCTACACCTTC. Its translation is CSARDIRASGYTF.

This clonotype has at least ten counts. The chain employs TRBV11-2 and TRBJ2-5, with 11 bases lining up with TRBD1. V lost 5 bases and J lost 5; bases outside the gene matches: 7. This CDR3 is built from 15 residues. Germline CDR1 is SGHAT and CDR2 is FQNNGV. CDR3 in amino acids: CASSPGTGGQETQYF. Here the CDR3 DNA reads TGTGCCAGCAGCCCTGGGACAGGGGGTCAGGAGACCCAGTACTTC.

The chain has TRBV11-1 and TRBJ2-3; the D is unclear. This CDR3 is 13 amino acids long. Germline V gene data show CDR1 as SGHAT and CDR2 as FQDESV (reference sequence). With 3 bases removed from V and 3 bases from J, the gap between germline ends came to 7 bases. CDR3 sequence reads: CASSFRLTDTQYF. CDR3 bases: TGTGCCAGCAGCTTTAGACTGACAGATACGCAGTATTTT.

CDR3 nucleotide sequence: TGCAGTGCTAGTAGGGGTGAGCAGTTCTTC. This translates into CSASRGEQFF. The chain joins TRBV20-1 to TRBJ2-1; D possibly corresponds to TRBD1 (5 bases). V gave up 3 bases and J gave up 9 bases, with 6 bases separating them. This CDR3 is built from 10 residues. Germline V CDR1 and CDR2: DFQATT, SNEGSKA (reference sequence).

In this sample, this clonotype turned up a few times. This sequence joins TRBV20-1 and TRBJ1-1; D is undetermined. From germline, CDR1 is DFQATT and CDR2 SNEGSKA (reference sequence). V was shortened by 6 bases and J by 6 bases, with 14 bases between the two germline ends. The CDR3 sequence is 12 residues long. The CDR3 DNA sequence: TGCAGTGCGGGAAGGCTGGGAGCTGAAGCTTTCTTT. Its protein is CSAGRLGAEAFF.

This clonotype showed up just a few times. CDR3 sequence (DNA): TGTGCCAGCACCCGAGGGGGGAAAATGAACACTGAAGCTTTCTTT. Translation: CASTRGGKMNTEAFF. The chain uses TRBV13 and TRBJ1-1, with D possibly TRBD1 on 6 matching bases. Germline CDR1 is PRHDT and CDR2 is FYEKMQ (reference sequence). CDR3 length: 15 amino acids. V lost 7 bases and J lost 0, with 15 bases in between. Filled out from reference TRBV13 and TRBJ1-1, the complete variable domain reads AAGVIQSPRHLIKEKRETATLKCYPIPRHDTVYWYQQGPGQDPQFLISFYEKMQSDKGSIPDRFSAQQFSDYHSELNMSSLELGDSALYFCASTRGGKMNTEAFFGQGTRLTVV.